These 15 T cell receptor beta chains came from one sample sequenced in a study of metastatic and nonmetastatic thyroid tumors. MiXCR was used by TCRdb to re-call the PCR reads. The table lists 10,000 to 15,000 clones, roughly 28% of them singletons. All patients reached thyroid surgery having received no treatment beforehand. The material sequenced was tumor tissue. These receptors came from a female donor with papillary thyroid cancer or a benign thyroid nodule (not recorded which). Some clones in this sample may be carry-over from other donors' samples.

The chain uses TRBV15 and TRBJ1-3; D is perhaps TRBD1 (5 bases). V was clipped by 3 bases and J by 4 bases, with 16 bases between them. This CDR3 comprises 16 residues. Germline CDR1 is LNHNV and CDR2 is YYDKDF (reference sequence). The CDR3 DNA is TGTGCCACCAGCAGTTTCTTAGACAGTGAAGGAAACACCATATATTTT. This translates into CATSSFLDSEGNTIYF. Based on the CDR3 plus reference TRBV15 and TRBJ1-3, the full variable domain is DAMVIQNPRYQVTQFGKPVTLSCSQTLNHNVMYWYQQKSSQAPKLLFHYYDKDFNNEADTPDNFQSRRPNTSFCFLDIRSPGLGDTAMYLCATSSFLDSEGNTIYFGEGSWLTVV.

At least ten counts were recorded for this clone. This chain links TRBV28 with TRBJ2-5, with TRBD2 matching over 10 bases. This CDR3 has 15 amino acids. V was pared by 5 bases and J by 4 bases, with 7 bases of the junction left unmatched. The germline CDR1 and CDR2 sequences are MDHEN and SYDVKM. CDR3 loop: CASSVLAGVRETQYF. As DNA, the CDR3 is TGTGCCAGCAGTGTCCTAGCGGGAGTACGAGAGACCCAGTACTTC.

V and J are TRBV6-2 or TRBV6-3 and TRBJ1-6, with a tentative D call TRBD1 (5 bases). V gave up 2 bases and J gave up 7 bases, with 9 bases separating them. Germline V lookup: CDR1 MNHEY, CDR2 SVGEGT. The CDR3 totals 14 residues. The CDR3 loop reads CASSYGTENSPLHF. For the CDR3, the DNA is TGTGCCAGCAGTTACGGGACCGAAAATTCACCCCTCCACTTT.

At least ten counts were recorded for this clone. The chain uses TRBV20-1 and TRBJ2-1; perhaps TRBD1 as D (8 bases). Per germline, CDR1 DFQATT and CDR2 SNEGSKA (reference sequence). V lost 0 bases, J lost 7 bases, and 22 bases lay in between. This CDR3 is 17 amino acids long. Written as DNA, the CDR3 is TGCAGTGCTAGAGATCGGCTATTCACAGGGGGGGATAATGAGCAGTTCTTC. It encodes CSARDRLFTGGDNEQFF.

V and J are TRBV11-1 and TRBJ2-1; 15 nucleotides align to TRBD2. The CDR3 runs 18 residues. V was clipped by 2 bases and J by 5 bases; unmatched bases: 7. CDR1 is SGHAT, CDR2 FQDESV, per germline (reference sequence). The chain's CDR3 is CASSLLPGLAGGDNEQFF. The CDR3 region has the DNA TGTGCCAGCAGCTTACTTCCGGGACTAGCGGGAGGAGACAATGAGCAGTTCTTC.

In DNA form, the CDR3 reads TGTGCCAGCAGTTACTACGGTAACAATCAGCCCCAGCATTTT. Translation gives CASSYYGNNQPQHF. This chain links TRBV6-2 or TRBV6-3 with TRBJ1-5; D unclear. This CDR3 comprises 14 residues. V was pared by 1 base and J by 3 bases, with 7 bases between. Germline V gene lookup returns CDR1 MNHEY and CDR2 SVGEGT.

In its sample, this clone was seen many times. The CDR3 reads CSAQGASGPYNEQFF. The CDR3 DNA sequence: TGCAGTGCCCAAGGTGCTAGCGGACCATACAATGAGCAGTTCTTC. This chain joins TRBV20-1 and TRBJ2-1, with TRBD2 matching over 7 bases. The length of the CDR3 is 15 residues. Germline V lookup: CDR1 DFQATT, CDR2 SNEGSKA (reference sequence). V was clipped by 6 bases and J by 4 bases; unmatched bases: 12.

This clone has a handful of counts. This chain links TRBV6-1 with TRBJ2-3; maybe TRBD1 (5 bases). The CDR3 length is 13 residues. Germline assignment: CDR1 MNHNS and CDR2 SASEGT. V shed 2 bases and J shed 5 bases, with 8 bases lying between them. The CDR3 loop reads CASSERQKDTQYF. The CDR3 DNA follows: TGTGCCAGCAGTGAACGACAGAAAGATACGCAGTATTTT.

This clone was seen more than once but under ten times. The junction differs from germline at one of its ends, possibly a read error. The chain carries TRBV20-1 and TRBJ2-3, with TRBD2 matching 10 bases. Germline lookup yields CDR1 DFQATT and CDR2 SNEGSKA (reference sequence). The CDR3 has 15 residues. DNA for the CDR3: TGCAGTGCTAGACTAGCGGGAGTTCTAACAGATACGCGGCATTTT. Translating gives CSARLAGVLTDTRHF.

This clone showed up just a few times. V and J are TRBV7-2 and TRBJ1-1; D is undetermined. The CDR3 length is 14 residues. CDR1 is SGHTA, CDR2 FQGNSA, per germline. V lost 5 bases, J lost 2 bases, and 12 bases lay in between. DNA of the CDR3: TGTGCCAGCAGCCTTTTGGGCTTCAACACTGAAGCTTTCTTT. Translated: CASSLLGFNTEAFF.

The V gene is TRBV5-1, the J gene TRBJ1-1; D gene unclear. The CDR3 runs to 11 residues. From germline, CDR1 is SGHRS and CDR2 YFSETQ. The germline V and J ends were trimmed by 0 bases and 5 bases, with 2 bases remaining between them. CDR3: CASSLGTEAFF. DNA for the CDR3: TGCGCCAGCAGCTTGGGGACTGAAGCTTTCTTT.

This clone was observed many times. A much larger clone sits a single nucleotide away, making a read error possible. The rearrangement links TRBV5-4 to TRBJ2-7, with D perhaps assigned TRBD1 or TRBD2 (5 bases each). Trimming pared 0 bases from V and 6 bases from J, leaving 22 bases between. Germline loops: CDR1 SGHNT, CDR2 YYREEE (reference sequence). This CDR3 is 17 amino acids long. The CDR3 nucleotides read TGTGCCAGCAGCTTGGGTAGCCCGGGACGGCTCCCGGGCGAGCAGTACTTC. The encoded protein is CASSLGSPGRLPGEQYF. Filled out from reference TRBV5-4 and TRBJ2-7, the complete variable domain reads ETGVTQSPTHLIKTRGQQVTLRCSSQSGHNTVSWYQQALGQGPQFIFQYYREEENGRGNFPPRFSGLQFPNYSSELNVNALELDDSALYLCASSLGSPGRLPGEQYFGPGTRLTVT.

Only a few counts were recorded for this clone. J is TRBJ2-1 and V is TRBV10-1; D is possibly TRBD2 (6 bases). Trimming took 4 bases from V and 7 from J, leaving 17 bases between them. There are 15 residues in the CDR3. Germline V gives CDR1 WNHNN, CDR2 SYGVQD (reference sequence). The CDR3 here is CASSGGIGSINEQFF. The CDR3 DNA reads as TGCGCCAGCAGTGGGGGGATCGGGAGCATTAATGAGCAGTTCTTC.

This clone was recorded many times. DNA of the CDR3: TGTGCCAGCAGTCCTTCGGTGGGAAGTGGCTACACCTTC. Protein sequence: CASSPSVGSGYTF. The chain is built from TRBV28 and TRBJ1-2; the D is unclear. Looked up from germline, CDR1 is MDHEN and CDR2 is SYDVKM. The CDR3 is 13 residues long. V lost 5 bases and J lost 7, with 14 bases in between.

This clone occurred many times. With a much larger clone just one base away, this may be a read error. V gene TRBV12-5 combines with J gene TRBJ2-1; a weak D match, TRBD1 (6 bases). CDR1 and CDR2 (germline): LGHNT, FRNRAP. CDR3 length equals 11 residues. The CDR3 reads CAGGGVDEQFF. CDR3 bases: TGTGCTGGTGGGGGCGTGGATGAGCAGTTCTTC.